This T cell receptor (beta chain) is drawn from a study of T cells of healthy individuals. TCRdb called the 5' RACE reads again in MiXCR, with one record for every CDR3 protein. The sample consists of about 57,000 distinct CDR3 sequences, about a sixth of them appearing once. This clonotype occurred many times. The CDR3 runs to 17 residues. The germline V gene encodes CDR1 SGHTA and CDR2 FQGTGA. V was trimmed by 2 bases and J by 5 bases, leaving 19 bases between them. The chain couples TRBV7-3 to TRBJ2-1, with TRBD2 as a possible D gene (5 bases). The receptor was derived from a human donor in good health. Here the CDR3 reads CASSLRPRERLDNEQFF. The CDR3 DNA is TGTGCCAGCAGCTTACGCCCCCGGGAACGGCTTGACAATGAGCAGTTCTTC.